Following are 9 T cell receptor beta chains from one sample sequenced in a study of blood T cell repertoires in COVID-19. Clones were sequenced by immunoSEQ multiplex PCR, and TCRdb holds only the in-frame ones, with some missing. The sample includes approximately 360,000 clones, roughly four fifths seen only once; the top ten take about 5%. The sample consisted of PBMCs or T cells enriched from blood (not recorded which). All receptors derive from a woman aged 45-65 years who had recovered from COVID-19.

This clone was observed once. V usage is TRBV30 and J usage is TRBJ2-1; 9 bases fit TRBD2. The CDR3 extends over 15 amino acids. CDR1 GTSNPN and CDR2 SVGIG come from the germline V gene (reference sequence). V lost 0 bases to trimming and J lost 8 bases; unmatched junction nucleotides: 8. The CDR3 here is CAWSVLGGGAYEQFF. CDR3 sequence (DNA): TGTGCCTGGAGTGTACTAGGCGGGGGGGCCTATGAGCAGTTCTTC.

The chain uses TRBV29-1 and TRBJ1-1; 7 bases fit TRBD1. Germline values: CDR1 SQVTM, CDR2 ANQGSEA. The CDR3 spans 15 residues. Unmatched junction bases numbered 9, after V lost 3 bases and J lost 2 bases. CDR3 DNA: TGCAGCGTTGACGTGGGGACAGCCAGTAACACTGAAGCTTTCTTT. Protein: CSVDVGTASNTEAFF.

In its sample, this clone was seen many times. V is TRBV6-2 or TRBV6-3 and J is TRBJ2-7, with D possibly being TRBD2 (5 bases). Trimming pared 0 bases from V and 2 bases from J, leaving 8 bases between. Germline CDR1 MNHEY, CDR2 SVGEGT. The CDR3 spans 14 residues. This CDR3 reads CASSYSRVTYEQYF. Written as DNA, the CDR3 is TGTGCCAGCAGTTACTCGAGGGTTACCTACGAGCAGTACTTC.

To note about this clone: It is unclear where the CDR3 begins or ends on the DNA, so no DNA is shown, and the CDR3 is as TCRdb lists it. The genes are TRBV6-5 and TRBJ1-1. Germline CDR1 and CDR2: MNHEY and SVGAGI. The CDR3 extends over 15 residues, inclusive of both ends. CDR3 in amino acids: CASSSSRGRDTEAFF.

This clone was detected only once. The chain carries TRBV29-1 and TRBJ1-1; the D is unclear. The CDR3 runs 11 residues. Trimming cost V 5 bases and J 4 bases, with 8 bases left between them. CDR1 is SQVTM, CDR2 ANQGSEA, per germline. The DNA for the CDR3 is TGCAGCGTTCAAGGGCCCACTGAAGCTTTCTTT. This codes for CSVQGPTEAFF.

The chain recombines TRBV7-3 with TRBJ2-7, with TRBD2 identical over 7 bases. This CDR3 is 14 amino acids long. CDR1 and CDR2 (germline): SGHTA, FQGTGA. The trim removed 2 bases at V and 2 bases at J, leaving 3 bases unmatched. CDR3 bases: TGTGCCAGCAGCTTAGGCGGGAGCACCTACGAGCAGTACTTC. This translates into CASSLGGSTYEQYF. The variable domain in full, completed from reference TRBV7-3 and TRBJ2-7, reads GAGVSQTPSNKVTEKGKYVELRCDPISGHTALYWYRQSLGQGPEFLIYFQGTGAADDSGLPNDRFFAVRPEGSVSTLKIQRTERGDSAVYLCASSLGGSTYEQYFGPGTRLTVT.

This chain uses TRBV23-1 with TRBJ2-5; D possibly corresponds to TRBD1 (6 bases). TRBV23-1 is given ORF status, its function remaining uncertain. Trimming removed 6 bases at V and 1 base at J, with 15 bases between. The CDR3 loop spans 15 amino acids. CDR3 sequence: CASSVGHRPQETQYF. The CDR3 coding sequence is TGCGCCAGCAGCGTGGGACACAGGCCCCAAGAGACCCAGTACTTC.

The V gene is TRBV7-8, the J gene TRBJ1-5; possible D gene TRBD1, 6 bases. Germline values: CDR1 SGHVS, CDR2 FQNEAQ. The CDR3 has 15 amino acids. V dropped 5 bases and J dropped 1 base, with 12 bases sitting between them. This CDR3 is CASSHGQSSNQPQHF. The CDR3 DNA reads TGTGCCAGCAGCCACGGACAGAGCAGCAATCAGCCCCAGCATTTT.

V gene TRBV30 combines with J gene TRBJ1-2; tentative D call: TRBD1 (5 bases). This CDR3 contains 14 residues. Germline V gene data show CDR1 as GTSNPN and CDR2 as SVGIG (reference sequence). Trimming took 1 base from V and 4 from J, leaving 13 bases between them. The CDR3 bases are TGTGCCTGGAGTGACGGGAGGAGGGGCTATGGCTACACCTTC. Translating it yields CAWSDGRRGYGYTF.